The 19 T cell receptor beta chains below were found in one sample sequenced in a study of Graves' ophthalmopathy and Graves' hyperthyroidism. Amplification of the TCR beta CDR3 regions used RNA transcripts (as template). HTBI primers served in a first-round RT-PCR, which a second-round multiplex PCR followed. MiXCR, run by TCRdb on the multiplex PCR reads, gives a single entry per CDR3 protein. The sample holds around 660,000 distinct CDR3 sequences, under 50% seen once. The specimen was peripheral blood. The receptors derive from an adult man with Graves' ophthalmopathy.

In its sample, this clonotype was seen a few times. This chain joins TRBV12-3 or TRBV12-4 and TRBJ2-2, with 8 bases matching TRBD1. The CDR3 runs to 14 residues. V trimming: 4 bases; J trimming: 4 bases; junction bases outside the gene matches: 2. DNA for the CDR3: TGTGCCAGCAGTTGGGACAGGAGCACCGGGGAGCTGTTTTTT. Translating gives CASSWDRSTGELFF.

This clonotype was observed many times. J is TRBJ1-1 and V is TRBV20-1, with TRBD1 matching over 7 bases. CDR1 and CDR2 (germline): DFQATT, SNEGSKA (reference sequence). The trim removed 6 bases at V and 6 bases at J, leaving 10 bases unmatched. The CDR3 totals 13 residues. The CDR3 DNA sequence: TGCAGTGCATTCCCAGGGGGAAACCCTGAAGCTTTCTTT. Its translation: CSAFPGGNPEAFF.

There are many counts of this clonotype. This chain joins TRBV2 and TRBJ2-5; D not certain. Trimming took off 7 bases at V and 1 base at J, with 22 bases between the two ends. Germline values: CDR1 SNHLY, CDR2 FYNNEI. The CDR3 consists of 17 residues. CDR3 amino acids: CASTRAPRSTSQETQYF. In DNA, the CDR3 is TGTGCCAGCACTCGTGCCCCCAGGTCTACCTCCCAAGAGACCCAGTACTTC.

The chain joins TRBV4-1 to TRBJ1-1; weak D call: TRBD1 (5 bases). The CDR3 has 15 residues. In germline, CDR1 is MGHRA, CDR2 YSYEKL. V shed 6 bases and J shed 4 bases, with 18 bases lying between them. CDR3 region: CASRNPGASGTEAFF. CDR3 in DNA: TGCGCCAGCAGGAACCCCGGGGCCTCGGGCACTGAAGCTTTCTTT.

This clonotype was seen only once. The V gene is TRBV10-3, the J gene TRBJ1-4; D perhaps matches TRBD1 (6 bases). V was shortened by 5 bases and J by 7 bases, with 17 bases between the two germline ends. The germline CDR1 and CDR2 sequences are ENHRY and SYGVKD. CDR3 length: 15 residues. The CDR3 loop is CAISKQGGGGEKLFF. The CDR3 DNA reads TGTGCCATCAGTAAACAGGGCGGGGGTGGTGAAAAACTGTTTTTT.

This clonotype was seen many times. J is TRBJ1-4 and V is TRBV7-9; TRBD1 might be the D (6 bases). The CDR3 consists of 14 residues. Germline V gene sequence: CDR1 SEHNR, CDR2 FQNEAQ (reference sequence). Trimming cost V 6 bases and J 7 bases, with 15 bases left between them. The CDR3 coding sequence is TGTGCCAGCAGGATTGGGGGCGAGAGTGAAAAACTGTTTTTT. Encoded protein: CASRIGGESEKLFF.

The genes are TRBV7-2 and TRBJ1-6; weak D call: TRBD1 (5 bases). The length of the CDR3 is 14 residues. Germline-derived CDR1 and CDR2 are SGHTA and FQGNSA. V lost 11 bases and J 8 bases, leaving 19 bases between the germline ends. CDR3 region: CAWTPRGYDSPLHF. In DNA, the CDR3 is TGTGCCTGGACCCCGCGGGGCTACGATTCACCCCTCCACTTT.

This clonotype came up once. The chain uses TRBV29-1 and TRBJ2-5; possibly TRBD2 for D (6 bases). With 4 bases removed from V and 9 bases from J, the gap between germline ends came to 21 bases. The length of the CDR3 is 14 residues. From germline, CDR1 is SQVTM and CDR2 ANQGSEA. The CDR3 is CSVGGGEAREAQYF. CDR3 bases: TGCAGCGTTGGTGGCGGAGAAGCCAGGGAGGCCCAGTACTTC.

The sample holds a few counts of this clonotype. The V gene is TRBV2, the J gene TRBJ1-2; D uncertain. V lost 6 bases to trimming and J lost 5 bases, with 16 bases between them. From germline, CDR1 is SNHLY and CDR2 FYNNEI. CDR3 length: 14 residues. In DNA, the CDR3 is TGTGCCAGCAGCTCAGAGAGGGCGGAATATGGCTACACCTTC. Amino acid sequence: CASSSERAEYGYTF.

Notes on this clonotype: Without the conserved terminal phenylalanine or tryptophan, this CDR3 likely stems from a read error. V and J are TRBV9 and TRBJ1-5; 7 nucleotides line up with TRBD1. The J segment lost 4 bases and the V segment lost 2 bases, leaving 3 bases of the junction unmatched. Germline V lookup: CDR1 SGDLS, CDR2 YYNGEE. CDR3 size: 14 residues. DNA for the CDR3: TGTGCCAGCAGCGTTACAGGGGTGAATCAGCCCCAGCATTCT. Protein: CASSVTGVNQPQHS.

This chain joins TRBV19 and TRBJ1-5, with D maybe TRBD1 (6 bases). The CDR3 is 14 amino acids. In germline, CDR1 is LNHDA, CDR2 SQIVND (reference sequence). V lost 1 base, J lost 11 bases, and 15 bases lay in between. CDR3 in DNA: TGTGCCAGTAGTATAGTGGGGGCGAAAGAGACCCAGCATTTT. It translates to CASSIVGAKETQHF.

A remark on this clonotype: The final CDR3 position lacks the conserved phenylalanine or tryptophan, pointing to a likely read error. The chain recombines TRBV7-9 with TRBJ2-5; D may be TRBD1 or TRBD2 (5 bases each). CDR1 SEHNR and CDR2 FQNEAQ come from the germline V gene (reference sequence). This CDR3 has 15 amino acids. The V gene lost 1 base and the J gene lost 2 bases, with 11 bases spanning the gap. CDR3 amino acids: CASSLVGGGQETQYV. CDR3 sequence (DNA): TGTGCCAGCAGCTTAGTTGGGGGTGGACAAGAGACCCAGTACGTC.

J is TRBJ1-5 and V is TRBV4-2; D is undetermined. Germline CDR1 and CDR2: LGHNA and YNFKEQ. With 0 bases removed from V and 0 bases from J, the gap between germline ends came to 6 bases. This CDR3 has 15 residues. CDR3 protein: CASSQDANSNQPQHF. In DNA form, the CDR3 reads TGTGCCAGCAGCCAAGACGCAAATAGCAATCAGCCCCAGCATTTT.

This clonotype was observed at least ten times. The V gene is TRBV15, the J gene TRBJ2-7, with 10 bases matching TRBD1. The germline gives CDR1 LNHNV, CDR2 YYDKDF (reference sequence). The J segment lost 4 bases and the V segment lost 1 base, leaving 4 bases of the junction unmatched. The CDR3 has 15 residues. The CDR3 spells CATSRVRTGGYEQYF. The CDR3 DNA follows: TGTGCCACCAGCAGAGTAAGGACAGGGGGTTACGAGCAGTACTTC.

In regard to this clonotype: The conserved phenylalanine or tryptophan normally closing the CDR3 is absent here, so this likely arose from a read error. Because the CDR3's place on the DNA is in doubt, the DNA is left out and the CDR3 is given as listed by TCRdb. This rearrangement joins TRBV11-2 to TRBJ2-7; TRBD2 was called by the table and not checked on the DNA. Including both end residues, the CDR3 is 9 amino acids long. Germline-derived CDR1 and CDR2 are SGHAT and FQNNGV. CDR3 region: CASSLDRAG.

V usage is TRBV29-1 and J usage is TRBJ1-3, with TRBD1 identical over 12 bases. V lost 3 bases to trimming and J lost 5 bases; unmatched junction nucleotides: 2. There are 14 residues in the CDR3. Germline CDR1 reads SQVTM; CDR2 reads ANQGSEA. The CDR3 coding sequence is TGCAGCGTTGAGGGGACAGGGGGCCGAAACACCATATATTTT. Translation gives CSVEGTGGRNTIYF.

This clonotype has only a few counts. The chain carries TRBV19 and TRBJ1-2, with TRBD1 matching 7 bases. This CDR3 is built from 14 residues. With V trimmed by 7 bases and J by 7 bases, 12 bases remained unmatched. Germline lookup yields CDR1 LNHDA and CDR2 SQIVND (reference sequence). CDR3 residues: CASIPKPGGAGYTF. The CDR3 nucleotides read TGTGCCAGTATCCCTAAGCCAGGGGGAGCTGGCTACACCTTC. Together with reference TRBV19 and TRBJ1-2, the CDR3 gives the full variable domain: DGGITQSPKYLFRKEGQNVTLSCEQNLNHDAMYWYRQDPGQGLRLIYYSQIVNDFQKGDIAEGYSVSREKKESFPLTVTSAQKNPTAFYLCASIPKPGGAGYTFGSGTRLTVV.

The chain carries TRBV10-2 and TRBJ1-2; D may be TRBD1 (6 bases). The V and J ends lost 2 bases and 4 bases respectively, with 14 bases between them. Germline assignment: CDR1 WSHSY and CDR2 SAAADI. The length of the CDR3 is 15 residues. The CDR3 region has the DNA TGCGCCAGCAGTGAGGGGTATGACAGGATCTATGGCTACACCTTC. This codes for CASSEGYDRIYGYTF.

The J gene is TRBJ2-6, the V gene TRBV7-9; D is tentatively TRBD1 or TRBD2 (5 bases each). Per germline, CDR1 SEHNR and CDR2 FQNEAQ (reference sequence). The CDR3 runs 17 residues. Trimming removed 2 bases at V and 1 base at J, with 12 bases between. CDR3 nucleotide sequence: TGTGCCAGCAGCTTACAAATTGGGGGTTCTGGGGCCAACGTCCTGACTTTC. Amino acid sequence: CASSLQIGGSGANVLTF.